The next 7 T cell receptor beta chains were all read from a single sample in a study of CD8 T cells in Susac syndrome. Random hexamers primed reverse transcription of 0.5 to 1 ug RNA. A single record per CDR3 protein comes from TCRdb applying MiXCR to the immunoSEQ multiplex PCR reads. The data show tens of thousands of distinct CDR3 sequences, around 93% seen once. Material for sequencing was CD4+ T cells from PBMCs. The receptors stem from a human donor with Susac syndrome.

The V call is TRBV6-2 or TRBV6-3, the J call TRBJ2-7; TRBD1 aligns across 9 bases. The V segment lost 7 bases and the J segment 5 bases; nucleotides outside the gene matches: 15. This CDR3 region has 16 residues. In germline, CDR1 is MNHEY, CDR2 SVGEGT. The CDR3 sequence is CASTPTHRGQGHEQYF. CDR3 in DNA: TGTGCCAGCACCCCAACACACCGGGGACAGGGCCACGAGCAGTACTTC.

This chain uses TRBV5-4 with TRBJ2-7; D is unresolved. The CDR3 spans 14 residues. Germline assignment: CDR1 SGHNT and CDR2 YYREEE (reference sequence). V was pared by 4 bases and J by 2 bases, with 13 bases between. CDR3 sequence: CASSPPSSPYEQYF. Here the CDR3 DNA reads TGTGCCAGCAGCCCCCCCAGCTCTCCCTACGAGCAGTACTTC.

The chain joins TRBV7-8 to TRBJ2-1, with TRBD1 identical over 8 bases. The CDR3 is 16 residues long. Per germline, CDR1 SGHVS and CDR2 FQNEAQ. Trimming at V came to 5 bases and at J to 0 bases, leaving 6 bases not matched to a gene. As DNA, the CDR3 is TGTGCCAGCAGCGCCGGACAGGGTCACTCCTACAATGAGCAGTTCTTC. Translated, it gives CASSAGQGHSYNEQFF.

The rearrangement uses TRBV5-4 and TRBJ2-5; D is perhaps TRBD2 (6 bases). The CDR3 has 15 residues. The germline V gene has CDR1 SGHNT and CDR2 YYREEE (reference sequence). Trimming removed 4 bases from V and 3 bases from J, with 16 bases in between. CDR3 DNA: TGTGCCAGCAGCCCGGCGGCGGGGCGGGAAGAGACCCAGTACTTC. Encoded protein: CASSPAAGREETQYF.

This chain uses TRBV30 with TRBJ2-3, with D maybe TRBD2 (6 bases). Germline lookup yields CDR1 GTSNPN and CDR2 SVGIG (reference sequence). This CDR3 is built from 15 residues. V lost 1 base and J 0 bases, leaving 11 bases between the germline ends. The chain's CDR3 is CAWSGIAASTDTQYF. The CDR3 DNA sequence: TGTGCCTGGAGTGGAATAGCGGCGAGCACAGATACGCAGTATTTT.

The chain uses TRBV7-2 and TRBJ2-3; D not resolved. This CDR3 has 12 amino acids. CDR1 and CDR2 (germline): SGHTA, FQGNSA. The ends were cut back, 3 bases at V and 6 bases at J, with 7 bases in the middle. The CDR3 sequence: CASSFEVDTQYF. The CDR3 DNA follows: TGTGCCAGCAGCTTCGAAGTTGATACGCAGTATTTT.

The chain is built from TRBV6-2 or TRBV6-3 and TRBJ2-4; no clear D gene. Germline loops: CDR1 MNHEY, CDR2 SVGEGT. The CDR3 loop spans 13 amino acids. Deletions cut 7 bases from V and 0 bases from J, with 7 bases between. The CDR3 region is CASISLAKNIQYF. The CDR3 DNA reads TGTGCCAGCATTTCCCTAGCCAAAAACATTCAGTACTTC.